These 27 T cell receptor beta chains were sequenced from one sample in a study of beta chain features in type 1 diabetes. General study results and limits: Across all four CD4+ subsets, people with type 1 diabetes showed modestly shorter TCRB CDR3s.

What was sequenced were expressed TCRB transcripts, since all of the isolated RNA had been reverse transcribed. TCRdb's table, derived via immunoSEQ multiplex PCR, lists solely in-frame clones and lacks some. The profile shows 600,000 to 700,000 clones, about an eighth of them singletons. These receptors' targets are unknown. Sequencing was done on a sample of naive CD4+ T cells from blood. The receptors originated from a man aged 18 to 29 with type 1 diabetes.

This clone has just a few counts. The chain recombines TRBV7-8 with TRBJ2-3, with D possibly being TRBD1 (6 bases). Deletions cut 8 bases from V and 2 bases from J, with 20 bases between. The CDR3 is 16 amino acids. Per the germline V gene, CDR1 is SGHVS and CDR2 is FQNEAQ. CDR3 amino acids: CASSTTAGAFTDTQYF. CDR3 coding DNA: TGTGCCAGCTCTACAACCGCAGGGGCTTTCACAGATACGCAGTATTTT.

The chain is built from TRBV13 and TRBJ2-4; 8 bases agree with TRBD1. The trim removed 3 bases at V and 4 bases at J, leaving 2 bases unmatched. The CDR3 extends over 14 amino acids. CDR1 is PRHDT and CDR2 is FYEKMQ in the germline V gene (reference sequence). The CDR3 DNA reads TGTGCCAGCAGCTTTCGGACAGGGAAAAACATTCAGTACTTC. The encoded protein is CASSFRTGKNIQYF.

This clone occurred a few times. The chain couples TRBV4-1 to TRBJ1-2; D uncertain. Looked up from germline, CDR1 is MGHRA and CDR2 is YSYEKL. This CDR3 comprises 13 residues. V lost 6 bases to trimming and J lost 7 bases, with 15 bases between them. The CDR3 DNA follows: TGCGCCAGCAGGGTAATGGGGAGTGGTGGCTACACCTTC. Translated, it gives CASRVMGSGGYTF.

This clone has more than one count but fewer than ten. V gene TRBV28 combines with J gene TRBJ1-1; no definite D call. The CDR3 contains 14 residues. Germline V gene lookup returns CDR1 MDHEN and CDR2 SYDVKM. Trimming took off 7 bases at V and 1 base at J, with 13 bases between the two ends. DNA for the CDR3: TGTGCCAGCATCCCGGCCCATGGGAACACTGAAGCTTTCTTT. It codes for CASIPAHGNTEAFF.

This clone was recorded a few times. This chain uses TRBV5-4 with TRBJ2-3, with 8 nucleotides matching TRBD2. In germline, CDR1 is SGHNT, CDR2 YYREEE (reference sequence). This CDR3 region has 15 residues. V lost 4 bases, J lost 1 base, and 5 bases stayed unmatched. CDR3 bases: TGTGCCAGCAGCGCGGGGGGCCCCGGCACAGATACGCAGTATTTT. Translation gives CASSAGGPGTDTQYF. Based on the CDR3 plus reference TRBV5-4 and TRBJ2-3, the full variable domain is ETGVTQSPTHLIKTRGQQVTLRCSSQSGHNTVSWYQQALGQGPQFIFQYYREEENGRGNFPPRFSGLQFPNYSSELNVNALELDDSALYLCASSAGGPGTDTQYFGPGTRLTVL.

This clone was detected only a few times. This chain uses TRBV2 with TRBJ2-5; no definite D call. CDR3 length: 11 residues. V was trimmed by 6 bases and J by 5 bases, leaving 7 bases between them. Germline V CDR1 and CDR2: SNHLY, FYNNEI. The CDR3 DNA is TGTGCCAGCAGCCCCGTGGAGACCCAGTACTTC. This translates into CASSPVETQYF. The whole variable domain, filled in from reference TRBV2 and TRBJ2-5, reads EPEVTQTPSHQVTQMGQEVILRCVPISNHLYFYWYRQILGQKVEFLVSFYNNEISEKSEIFDDQFSVERPDGSNFTLKIRSTKLEDSAMYFCASSPVETQYFGPGTRLLVL.

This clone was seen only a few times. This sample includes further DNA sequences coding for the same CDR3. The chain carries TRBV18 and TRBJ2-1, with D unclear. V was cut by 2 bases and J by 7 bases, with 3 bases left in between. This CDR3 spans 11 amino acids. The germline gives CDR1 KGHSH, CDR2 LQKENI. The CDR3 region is CASSPSNEQFF. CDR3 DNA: TGTGCCAGCTCACCATCGAATGAGCAGTTCTTC.

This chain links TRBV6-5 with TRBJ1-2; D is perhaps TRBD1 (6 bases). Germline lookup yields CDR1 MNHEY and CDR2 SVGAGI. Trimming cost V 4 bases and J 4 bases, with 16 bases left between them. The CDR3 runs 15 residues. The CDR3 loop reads CASSSDVGASYGYTF. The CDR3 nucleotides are TGTGCCAGCAGTTCAGACGTGGGGGCTAGCTATGGCTACACCTTC.

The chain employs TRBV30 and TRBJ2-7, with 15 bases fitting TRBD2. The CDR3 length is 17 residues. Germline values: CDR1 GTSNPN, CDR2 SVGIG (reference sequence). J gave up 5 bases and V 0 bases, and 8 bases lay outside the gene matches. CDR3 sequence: CAWSVLRTSGGAHEQYF. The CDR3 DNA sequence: TGTGCCTGGAGTGTACTTCGGACTAGCGGGGGGGCCCACGAGCAGTACTTC.

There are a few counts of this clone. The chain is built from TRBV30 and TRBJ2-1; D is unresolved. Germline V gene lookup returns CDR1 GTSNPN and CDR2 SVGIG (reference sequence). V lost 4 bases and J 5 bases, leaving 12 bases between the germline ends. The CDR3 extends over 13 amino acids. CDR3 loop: CAWNGIGDNEQFF. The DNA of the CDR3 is TGTGCCTGGAACGGAATAGGAGACAATGAGCAGTTCTTC.

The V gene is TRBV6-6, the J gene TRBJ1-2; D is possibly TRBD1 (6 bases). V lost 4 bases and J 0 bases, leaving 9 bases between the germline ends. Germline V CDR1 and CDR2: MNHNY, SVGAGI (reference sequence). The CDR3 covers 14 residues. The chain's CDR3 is CASSSRGANYGYTF. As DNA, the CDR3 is TGTGCCAGCAGTTCCAGGGGAGCTAACTATGGCTACACCTTC.

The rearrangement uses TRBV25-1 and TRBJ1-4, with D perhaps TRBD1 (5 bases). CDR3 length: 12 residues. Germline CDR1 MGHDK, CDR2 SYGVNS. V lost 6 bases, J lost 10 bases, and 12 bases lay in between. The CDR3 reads CASRNPDRKLFF. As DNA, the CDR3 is TGTGCCAGCAGGAATCCAGACAGAAAACTGTTTTTT.

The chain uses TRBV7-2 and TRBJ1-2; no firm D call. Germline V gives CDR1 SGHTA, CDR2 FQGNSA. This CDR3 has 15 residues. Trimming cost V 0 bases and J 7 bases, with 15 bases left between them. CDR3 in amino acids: CASSLAGKWGSGYTF. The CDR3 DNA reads TGTGCCAGCAGCTTAGCTGGGAAGTGGGGTTCTGGCTACACCTTC.

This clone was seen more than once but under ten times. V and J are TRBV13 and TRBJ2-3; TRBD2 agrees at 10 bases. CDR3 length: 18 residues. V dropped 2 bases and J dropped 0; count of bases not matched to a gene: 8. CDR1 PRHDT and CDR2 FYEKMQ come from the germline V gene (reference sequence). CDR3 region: CASSLYASGGPSTDTQYF. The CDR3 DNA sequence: TGTGCCAGCAGCTTATATGCTAGCGGGGGACCTAGCACAGATACGCAGTATTTT.

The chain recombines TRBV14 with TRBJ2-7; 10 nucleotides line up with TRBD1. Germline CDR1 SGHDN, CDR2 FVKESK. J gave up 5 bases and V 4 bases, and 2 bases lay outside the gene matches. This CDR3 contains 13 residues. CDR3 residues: CASSRGQGHEQYF. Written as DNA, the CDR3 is TGTGCCAGCAGCCGGGGACAGGGGCACGAGCAGTACTTC.

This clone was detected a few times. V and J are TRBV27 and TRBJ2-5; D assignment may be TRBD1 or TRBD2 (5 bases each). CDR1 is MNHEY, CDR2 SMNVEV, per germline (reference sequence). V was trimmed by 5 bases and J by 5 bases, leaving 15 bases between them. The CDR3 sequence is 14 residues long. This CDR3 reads CASSGDGSVETQYF. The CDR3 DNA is TGTGCCAGCAGTGGGGACGGATCGGTGGAGACCCAGTACTTC.

In DNA form, the CDR3 reads TGTGCCAGCAGGAAGACCGGGCCAGCCTACGAGCAGTACTTC. Amino acids: CASRKTGPAYEQYF. The chain has TRBV6-6 and TRBJ2-7, with D uncertain. V lost 6 bases and J lost 2, with 14 bases in between. Germline CDR1 and CDR2: MNHNY and SVGAGI (reference sequence). The CDR3 has 14 residues.

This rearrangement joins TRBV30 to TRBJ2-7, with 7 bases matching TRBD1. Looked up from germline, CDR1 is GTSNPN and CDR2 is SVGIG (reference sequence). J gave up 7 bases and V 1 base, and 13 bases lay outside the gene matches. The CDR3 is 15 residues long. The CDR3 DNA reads TGTGCCTGGAGTGAGGGGACAGTAGATGGGGAGGAGCAGTACTTC. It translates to CAWSEGTVDGEEQYF.

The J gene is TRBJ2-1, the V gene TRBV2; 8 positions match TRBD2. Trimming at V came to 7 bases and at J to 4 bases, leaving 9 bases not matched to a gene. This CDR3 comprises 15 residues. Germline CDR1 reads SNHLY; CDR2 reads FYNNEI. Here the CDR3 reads CASKEGAGVYNEQFF. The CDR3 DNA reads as TGTGCCAGCAAGGAAGGAGCGGGGGTTTACAATGAGCAGTTCTTC.

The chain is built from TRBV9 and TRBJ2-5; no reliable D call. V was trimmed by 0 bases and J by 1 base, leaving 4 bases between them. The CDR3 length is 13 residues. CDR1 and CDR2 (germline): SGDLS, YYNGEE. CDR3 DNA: TGTGCCAGCAGCGTAGCTATCCAAGAGACCCAGTACTTC. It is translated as CASSVAIQETQYF.

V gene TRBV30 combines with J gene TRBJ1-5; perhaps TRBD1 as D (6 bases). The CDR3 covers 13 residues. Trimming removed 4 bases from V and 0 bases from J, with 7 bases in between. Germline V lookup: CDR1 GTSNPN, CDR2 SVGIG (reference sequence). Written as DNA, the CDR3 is TGTGCCTGGAACAGGGATAGCAATCAGCCCCAGCATTTT. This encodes CAWNRDSNQPQHF.

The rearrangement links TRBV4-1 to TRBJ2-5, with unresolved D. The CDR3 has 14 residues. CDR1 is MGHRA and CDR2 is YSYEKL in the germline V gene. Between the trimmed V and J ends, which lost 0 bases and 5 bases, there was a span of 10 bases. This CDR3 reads CASSQDGPSETQYF. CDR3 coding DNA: TGCGCCAGCAGCCAAGATGGGCCCAGTGAGACCCAGTACTTC.

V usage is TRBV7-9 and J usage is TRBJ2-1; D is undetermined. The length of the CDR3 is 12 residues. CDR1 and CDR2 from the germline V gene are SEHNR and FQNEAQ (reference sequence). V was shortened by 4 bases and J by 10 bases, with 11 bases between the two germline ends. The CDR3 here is CASSSSSGEQFF. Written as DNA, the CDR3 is TGTGCCAGCAGCTCCTCCAGTGGGGAGCAGTTCTTC. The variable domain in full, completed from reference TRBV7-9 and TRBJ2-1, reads DTGVSQNPRHKITKRGQNVTFRCDPISEHNRLYWYRQTLGQGPEFLTYFQNEAQLEKSRLLSDRFSAERPKGSFSTLEIQRTEQGDSAMYLCASSSSSGEQFFGPGTRLTVL.

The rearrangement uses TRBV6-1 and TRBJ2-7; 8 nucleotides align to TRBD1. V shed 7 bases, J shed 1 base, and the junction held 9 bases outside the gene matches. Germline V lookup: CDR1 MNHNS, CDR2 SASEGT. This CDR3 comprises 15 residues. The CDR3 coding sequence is TGTGCCAGCAACTACAGACAGGGGATATCCTACGAGCAGTACTTC. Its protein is CASNYRQGISYEQYF.

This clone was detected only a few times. Written as DNA, the CDR3 is TGTGCCAGCAGCTTCCTAGCGGGGGATTACAATGAGCAGTTCTTC. Protein product: CASSFLAGDYNEQFF. The V and J genes are TRBV5-6 and TRBJ2-1, with 10 bases fitting TRBD2. The CDR3 runs to 15 residues. The germline V gene has CDR1 SGHDT and CDR2 YYEEEE. V lost 2 bases and J lost 4; bases outside the gene matches: 3. Supplemented by reference TRBV5-6 and TRBJ2-1, the full variable domain reads DAGVTQSPTHLIKTRGQQVTLRCSPKSGHDTVSWYQQALGQGPQFIFQYYEEEERQRGNFPDRFSGHQFPNYSSELNVNALLLGDSALYLCASSFLAGDYNEQFFGPGTRLTVL.

The CDR3 region is CASSDRATLYEQYF. The DNA of the CDR3 is TGTGCCAGTAGCGACCGGGCTACTCTCTACGAGCAGTACTTC. This chain joins TRBV19 and TRBJ2-7; no definite D call. The germline V gene has CDR1 LNHDA and CDR2 SQIVND (reference sequence). CDR3 size: 14 residues. V was clipped by 6 bases and J by 3 bases, with 15 bases between them.

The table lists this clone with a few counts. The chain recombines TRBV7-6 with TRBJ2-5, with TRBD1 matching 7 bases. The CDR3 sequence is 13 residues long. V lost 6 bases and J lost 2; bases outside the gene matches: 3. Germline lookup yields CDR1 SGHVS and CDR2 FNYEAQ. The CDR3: CASRVQGQETQYF. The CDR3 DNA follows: TGTGCCAGCAGGGTACAGGGGCAAGAGACCCAGTACTTC.